The 23 T cell receptor beta chains listed next were all sequenced from one sample in a study of shared clonotypes between healthy human individuals (TCRdb year 2020). Libraries were constructed by the immunoSEQ multiplex PCR assay. What TCRdb holds here is the immuneACCESS table cut down to in-frame rearrangements. Part of the clones is not present; checked against another copy, under half of the missing clones reflect an unresolved V gene, and the others are unexplained. In all, the sample holds 1 million to 1.3 million clones, and about four fifths of those were seen once. 0.55% to 0.7% of the sample is in the top ten clones. The sequenced material came from memory CD4+ T cells from PBMCs. The sample's cell subset or site label, in plain terms: CD45RA-negative fraction. Receptor source: a man aged 18 to 29 in good health. Some clones in this sample may be carry-over from other donors' samples.

This rearrangement joins TRBV9 to TRBJ2-3; 7 bases align to TRBD1. Per the germline V gene, CDR1 is SGDLS and CDR2 is YYNGEE. This CDR3 contains 15 residues. J was trimmed by 4 bases and V by 3 bases; bases with no gene match: 8. The CDR3 reads CASSADRVFADTQYF. The CDR3 DNA follows: TGTGCCAGCAGCGCCGACAGGGTTTTCGCAGATACGCAGTATTTT.

This chain connects TRBV7-2 to TRBJ1-1, with TRBD1 matching over 9 bases. Germline lookup yields CDR1 SGHTA and CDR2 FQGNSA. CDR3 size: 15 residues. Trimming took 6 bases from V and 4 from J; bases not matched to a gene: 9. The CDR3 nucleotides are TGTGCCAGCAGACCCGGGACAGGGTATACCACTGAAGCTTTCTTT. Residues: CASRPGTGYTTEAFF.

The J gene is TRBJ2-7, the V gene TRBV27, with D perhaps being TRBD1 or TRBD2 (7 bases each). This CDR3 comprises 16 residues. The V and J ends lost 8 bases and 4 bases respectively, with 24 bases between them. Looked up from germline, CDR1 is MNHEY and CDR2 is SMNVEV (reference sequence). The CDR3: CASRTSTGRGGYEQYF. The CDR3 DNA reads as TGTGCCAGCCGCACTTCGACAGGGAGGGGAGGTTACGAGCAGTACTTC.

This clone was recorded many times. This rearrangement joins TRBV6-1 to TRBJ2-5, with no clear D. Trimming removed 5 bases from V and 2 bases from J, with 15 bases in between. This CDR3 contains 15 residues. Per germline, CDR1 MNHNS and CDR2 SASEGT. The CDR3, as DNA: TGTGCCAGCAGTCAGCTGGCCAGGAGACAAGAGACCCAGTACTTC. Its protein is CASSQLARRQETQYF.

The chain uses TRBV2 and TRBJ2-5; 14 nucleotides match TRBD2. Looked up from germline, CDR1 is SNHLY and CDR2 is FYNNEI. The CDR3 runs 16 residues. Losses at the gene ends were 6 bases for V and 7 bases for J; bases not matched to a gene: 10. CDR3 in amino acids: CASRPRLAGGPGTQYF. CDR3 in DNA: TGTGCCAGCAGACCTCGACTAGCGGGAGGGCCGGGGACCCAGTACTTC.

The chain uses TRBV11-2 and TRBJ2-3; D ambiguous. Germline V gene lookup returns CDR1 SGHAT and CDR2 FQNNGV. V was shortened by 0 bases and J by 2 bases, with 9 bases between the two germline ends. This CDR3 spans 15 amino acids. DNA of the CDR3: TGTGCCAGCAGCTTAGAGGCTCCATACACAGATACGCAGTATTTT. Translating it yields CASSLEAPYTDTQYF. Combining the CDR3 with reference TRBV11-2 and TRBJ2-3 gives the whole variable domain EAGVAQSPRYKIIEKRQSVAFWCNPISGHATLYWYQQILGQGPKLLIQFQNNGVVDDSQLPKDRFSAERLKGVDSTLKIQPAKLEDSAVYLCASSLEAPYTDTQYFGPGTRLTVL.

This chain links TRBV6-6 with TRBJ1-1; a possible D gene is TRBD1 (6 bases). Germline V CDR1 and CDR2: MNHNY, SVGAGI (reference sequence). Trimming took off 0 bases at V and 10 bases at J, with 12 bases between the two ends. This CDR3 region has 13 residues. CDR3 in amino acids: CASSYSGGQGAFF. The CDR3 coding sequence is TGTGCCAGCAGTTACTCGGGGGGGCAGGGAGCTTTCTTT.

This chain uses TRBV11-2 with TRBJ2-7; D tentatively reads TRBD1 or TRBD2 (5 bases each). Germline CDR1 SGHAT, CDR2 FQNNGV. This CDR3 has 15 residues. Trimming removed 3 bases from V and 5 bases from J, with 17 bases in between. CDR3 nucleotides: TGTGCCAGCAGCTTCCAGCCTCTCGGGGCGGACGAGCAGTACTTC. Translated, it gives CASSFQPLGADEQYF.

As for this clone: Given a much more abundant clone one base away, this may be a read error. The V and J genes are TRBV7-8 and TRBJ1-5, with D uncertain. V lost 3 bases and J lost 4, with 4 bases in between. The germline V gene encodes CDR1 SGHVS and CDR2 FQNEAQ. The CDR3 extends over 12 amino acids. The CDR3 region has the DNA TGTGCCAGCAGCTTGATGAATCAGCCCCAGCATTTT. Protein sequence: CASSLMNQPQHF.

The chain couples TRBV27 to TRBJ2-3; no clear D gene. The CDR3 is made up of 13 amino acids. From germline, CDR1 is MNHEY and CDR2 SMNVEV (reference sequence). Trimming cost V 2 bases and J 8 bases, with 11 bases left between them. CDR3 loop: CASSLSQTFTQYF. CDR3 coding DNA: TGTGCCAGCAGTTTAAGCCAGACTTTTACGCAGTATTTT.

The chain employs TRBV7-9 and TRBJ2-7, with 11 bases aligning to TRBD2. The germline CDR1 and CDR2 sequences are SEHNR and FQNEAQ (reference sequence). Trimming removed 5 bases from V and 5 bases from J; junction bases left unmatched: 8. This CDR3 contains 15 residues. The CDR3 protein is CASSHIAGGHNEQYF. Here the CDR3 DNA reads TGTGCCAGCAGCCATATAGCGGGAGGGCATAACGAGCAGTACTTC.

This clone was found once. The V call is TRBV9, the J call TRBJ1-1, with TRBD1 as a possible D gene (5 bases). The CDR3 length is 14 residues. Germline V gives CDR1 SGDLS, CDR2 YYNGEE. Trimming left V 5 bases short and J 4 bases short, with 15 bases between. CDR3 sequence (DNA): TGTGCCAGCAGTAAACCCAGGGTGAGCACTGAAGCTTTCTTT. It codes for CASSKPRVSTEAFF.

The CDR3 loop is CASSVGGQETQYF. The CDR3 coding sequence is TGTGCCAGCAGTGTAGGGGGACAAGAGACCCAGTACTTC. V gene TRBV6-1 combines with J gene TRBJ2-5; possible D gene TRBD1, 6 bases. The germline V gene has CDR1 MNHNS and CDR2 SASEGT. The CDR3 spans 13 residues. The germline V and J ends were trimmed by 4 bases and 2 bases, with 8 bases remaining between them.

The J gene is TRBJ2-7, the V gene TRBV5-1; TRBD1 agrees at 8 bases. V lost 0 bases, J lost 10 bases, and 9 bases stayed unmatched. CDR1 and CDR2 from the germline V gene are SGHRS and YFSETQ. This CDR3 is 14 amino acids long. CDR3 sequence reads: CASSLGTGSLAQYF. Written as DNA, the CDR3 is TGCGCCAGCAGCTTGGGGACAGGGAGTTTGGCTCAGTACTTC.

Comment on this clone: One base away lies a much larger clone, so this may be a sequencing read error. The rearrangement joins TRBV29-1 to TRBJ1-5, with D tentatively TRBD1 (6 bases). CDR3 length: 15 amino acids. Per the germline V gene, CDR1 is SQVTM and CDR2 is ANQGSEA. V was clipped by 6 bases and J by 1 base, with 16 bases between them. The DNA for the CDR3 is TGCAGCGTCGAGACAGGTAGAGGGAGCAATCAGCCCCAGCATTTT. The encoded protein is CSVETGRGSNQPQHF.

The chain employs TRBV29-1 and TRBJ2-3; possibly TRBD1 or TRBD2 for D (7 bases each). CDR3 length: 15 amino acids. V dropped 7 bases and J dropped 1 base, with 18 bases sitting between them. Germline V gene lookup returns CDR1 SQVTM and CDR2 ANQGSEA. The CDR3 loop is CSASGGGKGTDTQYF. Here the CDR3 DNA reads TGCAGCGCATCAGGGGGGGGAAAAGGCACAGATACGCAGTATTTT.

The J gene is TRBJ2-7, the V gene TRBV9; D possibly corresponds to TRBD1 (5 bases). The CDR3 length is 13 residues. CDR1 SGDLS and CDR2 YYNGEE come from the germline V gene. V lost 3 bases and J 2 bases, leaving 9 bases between the germline ends. This CDR3 reads CASSGGPTYEQYF. CDR3 bases: TGTGCCAGCAGCGGGGGCCCGACCTACGAGCAGTACTTC.

This chain uses TRBV2 with TRBJ2-7; 9 nucleotides agree with TRBD1. The V gene's germline CDR1 is SNHLY and CDR2 FYNNEI. This CDR3 contains 15 residues. V shed 6 bases and J 2 bases; nucleotides not matched to a gene: 8. CDR3 protein: CASSRAGQGAYEQYF. The DNA of the CDR3 is TGTGCCAGCAGCCGAGCGGGACAGGGTGCCTACGAGCAGTACTTC.

This clone was counted only a few times. The chain recombines TRBV5-6 with TRBJ1-1, with D uncertain. The V gene's germline CDR1 is SGHDT and CDR2 YYEEEE. The CDR3 consists of 12 residues. V shed 4 bases and J shed 1 base, with 5 bases lying between them. This CDR3 reads CASSPGNTEAFF. The DNA for the CDR3 is TGTGCCAGCAGCCCTGGGAACACTGAAGCTTTCTTT. The full variable domain, completed using reference TRBV5-6 and TRBJ1-1, is DAGVTQSPTHLIKTRGQQVTLRCSPKSGHDTVSWYQQALGQGPQFIFQYYEEEERQRGNFPDRFSGHQFPNYSSELNVNALLLGDSALYLCASSPGNTEAFFGQGTRLTVV.

The chain uses TRBV11-1 and TRBJ1-1; D gene ambiguous. This CDR3 has 12 amino acids. Trimming shortened V by 2 bases and J by 7 bases, and 8 bases separated the two germline ends. Per the germline V gene, CDR1 is SGHAT and CDR2 is FQDESV (reference sequence). The DNA of the CDR3 is TGTGCCAGCAGCTTATCGGGCGGTGAAGCTTTCTTT. Translated: CASSLSGGEAFF. Full variable domain (rest looked up from reference TRBV11-1 and TRBJ1-1): EAEVAQSPRYKITEKSQAVAFWCDPISGHATLYWYRQILGQGPELLVQFQDESVVDDSQLPKDRFSAERLKGVDSTLKIQPAELGDSAMYLCASSLSGGEAFFGQGTRLTVV.

This clone has only one observation. The chain links TRBV28 to TRBJ2-5; 8 nucleotides match TRBD2. The CDR3 consists of 16 residues. The V gene end was trimmed by 1 base and the J gene end by 3 bases; junction bases not matched to a gene: 7. Germline-derived CDR1 and CDR2 are MDHEN and SYDVKM. As DNA, the CDR3 is TGTGCCAGCAGTTTATCCTCCGGGACTAGAGAAGAGACCCAGTACTTC. It yields the protein CASSLSSGTREETQYF. Based on the CDR3 plus reference TRBV28 and TRBJ2-5, the full variable domain is DVKVTQSSRYLVKRTGEKVFLECVQDMDHENMFWYRQDPGLGLRLIYFSYDVKMKEKGDIPEGYSVSREKKERFSLILESASTNQTSMYLCASSLSSGTREETQYFGPGTRLLVL.

This chain links TRBV27 with TRBJ1-1; D gene unclear. Trimming removed 0 bases from V and 5 bases from J, with 10 bases in between. This CDR3 has 14 residues. The germline gives CDR1 MNHEY, CDR2 SMNVEV (reference sequence). CDR3 sequence: CASSLSASGTEAFF. DNA for the CDR3: TGTGCCAGCAGTTTATCCGCCTCGGGAACTGAAGCTTTCTTT.

This clone was detected only once. The V and J genes are TRBV29-1 and TRBJ2-7; TRBD1 matches at 9 bases. V was pared by 7 bases and J by 0 bases, with 7 bases of the junction left unmatched. Looked up from germline, CDR1 is SQVTM and CDR2 is ANQGSEA. This CDR3 has 14 residues. CDR3 bases: TGCAGCGCTGGACAGGGGACCCCCTCCTACGAGCAGTACTTC. Its translation: CSAGQGTPSYEQYF.